The 31 T cell receptor beta chains given below trace back to one sample, sequenced in a study of T-cell memory formation after mild COVID-19. Using its own MiXCR run on the 5' RACE reads, TCRdb lists one record per CDR3 protein. This sample has some 200,000 distinct CDR3 sequences, with over 9% found just once. The sample consisted of PBMCs or a T cell subset sorted from them (not recorded which). The receptors were gathered from a man aged 18-30 years who had mild COVID-19 (a few samples of this study predate the infection). Cell type and time point are not known.

This clonotype showed up many times. The genes are TRBV5-4 and TRBJ2-5, with D perhaps matching TRBD2 (6 bases). Trimming took 1 base from V and 5 from J, leaving 18 bases between them. This CDR3 is 16 amino acids long. CDR1 is SGHNT and CDR2 is YYREEE in the germline V gene (reference sequence). In DNA, the CDR3 is TGTGCCAGCAGCTTGATCCCGGGGACTCCGGGGGAGACCCAGTACTTC. Its translation is CASSLIPGTPGETQYF.

The chain recombines TRBV20-1 with TRBJ1-1; 8 bases are shared with TRBD1. The CDR3 length is 17 residues. The trim removed 4 bases at V and 0 bases at J, leaving 13 bases unmatched. Germline V gene sequence: CDR1 DFQATT, CDR2 SNEGSKA (reference sequence). The CDR3 coding sequence is TGCAGTGCTAAATTGGGGGCAGGGGGCCCCATGAACACTGAAGCTTTCTTT. Translated: CSAKLGAGGPMNTEAFF.

The rearrangement joins TRBV12-3 or TRBV12-4 to TRBJ1-6, with D tentatively TRBD1 (5 bases). The CDR3 is 15 residues long. The germline V and J ends were trimmed by 5 bases and 7 bases, with 15 bases remaining between them. The CDR3, as DNA: TGTGCCAGCAGTCGCACCCGGGACGGAAATTCACCCCTCCACTTT. Its translation: CASSRTRDGNSPLHF.

This clonotype has at least ten counts. This sequence joins TRBV5-1 and TRBJ2-2; the D is unclear. This CDR3 region has 16 residues. V was shortened by 0 bases and J by 0 bases, with 9 bases between the two germline ends. Germline V lookup: CDR1 SGHRS, CDR2 YFSETQ. The CDR3 DNA reads TGCGCCAGCAGCTTGGAACCCAGTACGAACACCGGGGAGCTGTTTTTT. Its protein is CASSLEPSTNTGELFF.

A few counts support this clonotype. As DNA, the CDR3 is TGCAGTGCTAGTCACCACCCACAGGGTTTAGCGGGATCTAATCAGCCCCAGCATTTT. This sequence encodes CSASHHPQGLAGSNQPQHF. This chain uses TRBV20-1 with TRBJ1-5, with D tentatively TRBD1 (6 bases). The CDR3 contains 19 residues. Germline V lookup: CDR1 DFQATT, CDR2 SNEGSKA (reference sequence). The V gene lost 3 bases and the J gene lost 4 bases, with 28 bases spanning the gap.

The chain couples TRBV11-2 to TRBJ1-2; 7 bases map to TRBD1. Germline V gives CDR1 SGHAT, CDR2 FQNNGV. With V trimmed by 5 bases and J by 4 bases, 13 bases remained unmatched. The CDR3 runs 16 residues. CDR3 DNA: TGTGCCAGCAGCCCCATCAAGTCCCGGGACAGCTATGGCTACACCTTC. This sequence encodes CASSPIKSRDSYGYTF. The variable domain in full, with the rest retrieved from reference TRBV11-2 and TRBJ1-2, is EAGVAQSPRYKIIEKRQSVAFWCNPISGHATLYWYQQILGQGPKLLIQFQNNGVVDDSQLPKDRFSAERLKGVDSTLKIQPAKLEDSAVYLCASSPIKSRDSYGYTFGSGTRLTVV.

The J gene is TRBJ1-2, the V gene TRBV7-2; TRBD1 agrees at 7 bases. The V segment lost 8 bases and the J segment 5 bases; nucleotides outside the gene matches: 8. The V gene's germline CDR1 is SGHTA and CDR2 FQGNSA. The CDR3 runs to 13 residues. The CDR3 region is CASSQGGSYGYTF. The CDR3 nucleotides read TGTGCCAGCTCCCAGGGGGGGAGTTATGGCTACACCTTC.

The V and J genes are TRBV11-3 and TRBJ2-1, with 10 bases identical to TRBD2. From germline, CDR1 is SGHNT and CDR2 YENEEA. This CDR3 is 15 amino acids long. Trimming removed 3 bases from V and 4 bases from J; junction bases left unmatched: 3. CDR3 in DNA: TGTGCCAGCAGCTTTGAGCGGGGGGGTTACAATGAGCAGTTCTTC. Its protein product is CASSFERGGYNEQFF.

A few counts support this clonotype. This chain joins TRBV6-1 and TRBJ2-1, with 7 bases fitting TRBD1. Germline CDR1 is MNHNS and CDR2 is SASEGT. This CDR3 is 16 amino acids long. The ends lost 6 bases at V and 0 bases at J; junction bases unmatched: 8. The chain's CDR3 is CASSLGQTSSYNEQFF. DNA for the CDR3: TGTGCCAGCAGCTTGGGACAGACGAGCTCCTACAATGAGCAGTTCTTC.

The J gene is TRBJ2-2, the V gene TRBV20-1, with D perhaps TRBD1 (5 bases). CDR3 size: 13 residues. V was cut by 6 bases and J by 8 bases, with 16 bases left in between. Germline CDR1 and CDR2: DFQATT and SNEGSKA (reference sequence). The CDR3 bases are TGCAGTGCAAAGACAGCGCTCGTAGGGGAGCTGTTTTTT. Translated, it gives CSAKTALVGELFF.

The J gene is TRBJ2-3, the V gene TRBV5-5, with TRBD2 as a possible D gene (5 bases). Germline assignment: CDR1 SGHKS and CDR2 YYEKEE (reference sequence). There are 12 residues in the CDR3. The ends were cut back, 6 bases at V and 5 bases at J, with 10 bases in the middle. The DNA of the CDR3 is TGTGCCAGCATTCCTCGGGGAGATACGCAGTATTTT. Its protein product is CASIPRGDTQYF.

This clonotype was picked up many times. This sequence joins TRBV6-5 and TRBJ1-2; perhaps TRBD1 as D (6 bases). The germline V gene encodes CDR1 MNHEY and CDR2 SVGAGI. The CDR3 is made up of 13 amino acids. V lost 0 bases and J lost 10, with 12 bases in between. The CDR3 loop is CASSYSRGYFYTF. The DNA for the CDR3 is TGTGCCAGCAGTTACTCGAGGGGGTACTTCTACACCTTC.

This clonotype was found a few times. As DNA, the CDR3 is TGTGCCAGCAGCTCCTCGAGGGGGAACACCGGGGAGCTGTTTTTT. Protein: CASSSSRGNTGELFF. The chain is built from TRBV7-6 and TRBJ2-2; the D gene could be TRBD1 or TRBD2 (5 bases each). V shed 4 bases and J shed 1 base, with 10 bases lying between them. From germline, CDR1 is SGHVS and CDR2 FNYEAQ. This CDR3 is 15 amino acids long.

This clonotype showed up just a few times. DNA for the CDR3: TGTGCCAGCAGACCTACAGGAATCGACTACGAGCAGTACTTC. Protein: CASRPTGIDYEQYF. The chain joins TRBV6-5 to TRBJ2-7; D is perhaps TRBD1 (5 bases). The CDR3 extends over 14 amino acids. The germline gives CDR1 MNHEY, CDR2 SVGAGI. V was pared by 6 bases and J by 3 bases, with 15 bases between.

This clonotype was seen only a few times. The chain recombines TRBV7-8 with TRBJ2-3; 9 bases are a match to TRBD1. Unmatched junction bases numbered 4, after V lost 5 bases and J lost 1 base. The CDR3 length is 15 residues. From germline, CDR1 is SGHVS and CDR2 FQNEAQ. CDR3 amino acids: CASSSRDRGTDTQYF. CDR3 DNA: TGTGCCAGCAGCAGCAGGGACAGGGGCACAGATACGCAGTATTTT. The full variable domain, in which reference TRBV7-8 and TRBJ2-3 provide the parts outside the CDR3, is GAGVSQSPRYKVAKRGQDVALRCDPISGHVSLFWYQQALGQGPEFLTYFQNEAQLDKSGLPSDRFFAERPEGSVSTLKIQRTQQEDSAVYLCASSSRDRGTDTQYFGPGTRLTVL.

The chain combines TRBV20-1 with TRBJ2-1; D gene uncertain. CDR1 is DFQATT, CDR2 SNEGSKA, per germline (reference sequence). V lost 0 bases and J 0 bases, leaving 9 bases between the germline ends. The CDR3 is 15 residues long. The CDR3 reads CSARELDSSYNEQFF. DNA of the CDR3: TGCAGTGCTAGAGAATTAGATTCCTCCTACAATGAGCAGTTCTTC.

There are many counts of this clonotype. The DNA of the CDR3 is TGTGCCTGGGGGGACGCCTACGAGCAGTACTTC. Translating gives CAWGDAYEQYF. The chain recombines TRBV30 with TRBJ2-7, with D perhaps matching TRBD1 or TRBD2 (5 bases each). The germline V gene encodes CDR1 GTSNPN and CDR2 SVGIG (reference sequence). V shed 5 bases and J shed 2 bases, with 7 bases lying between them. CDR3 length: 11 amino acids.

This clonotype has more than one count but fewer than ten. V usage is TRBV9 and J usage is TRBJ1-4; D perhaps matches TRBD1 (6 bases). There are 13 residues in the CDR3. Trimming stripped 3 bases from V and 8 bases from J, with 11 bases between. Germline V gives CDR1 SGDLS, CDR2 YYNGEE. This CDR3 reads CASSAGEREKLFF. The CDR3 bases are TGTGCCAGCAGCGCAGGGGAGCGGGAAAAACTGTTTTTT.

V is TRBV7-9 and J is TRBJ1-1, with a tentative D call TRBD1 (6 bases). V was shortened by 7 bases and J by 4 bases, with 19 bases between the two germline ends. CDR1 SEHNR and CDR2 FQNEAQ come from the germline V gene (reference sequence). The CDR3 loop spans 15 amino acids. This CDR3 reads CASKKHREEGTEAFF. As DNA, the CDR3 is TGTGCCAGCAAGAAACACAGGGAAGAGGGCACTGAAGCTTTCTTT.

This clonotype has at least ten counts. The J gene is TRBJ2-3, the V gene TRBV20-1; 7 nucleotides agree with TRBD2. This CDR3 has 12 amino acids. V shed 5 bases and J 7 bases; nucleotides not matched to a gene: 6. Germline V gene lookup returns CDR1 DFQATT and CDR2 SNEGSKA (reference sequence). CDR3 loop: CSALGGWYTQYF. The CDR3 DNA follows: TGCAGTGCTCTGGGGGGGTGGTATACGCAGTATTTT.

This clonotype was detected only a few times. This sequence joins TRBV5-1 and TRBJ1-1; 7 nucleotides align to TRBD1. V shed 1 base, J shed 1 base, and the junction held 7 bases outside the gene matches. The CDR3 has 16 amino acids. The germline gives CDR1 SGHRS, CDR2 YFSETQ. CDR3 DNA: TGCGCCAGCAGCTTGCAGCCAGGGACAGAGAACACTGAAGCTTTCTTT. Its protein product is CASSLQPGTENTEAFF.

This clonotype has just a few counts. This rearrangement joins TRBV27 to TRBJ1-5, with D unclear. CDR3 length: 14 amino acids. Trimming stripped 2 bases from V and 3 bases from J, with 8 bases between. The V gene's germline CDR1 is MNHEY and CDR2 SMNVEV (reference sequence). The DNA of the CDR3 is TGTGCCAGCAGTTTAAGCAGAAACAATCAGCCCCAGCATTTT. Its protein is CASSLSRNNQPQHF.

This clonotype came up many times. This chain joins TRBV3-1 and TRBJ2-7, with unresolved D. Germline V lookup: CDR1 LGHDT, CDR2 YNNKEL (reference sequence). V was trimmed by 5 bases and J by 3 bases, leaving 11 bases between them. The CDR3 is 13 residues long. The CDR3, as DNA: TGTGCCAGCAGCGGGCCGCCGCTCTACGAGCAGTACTTC. It codes for CASSGPPLYEQYF.

This clonotype appeared many times. The junction departs from the called germline gene at one end, perhaps through a read error. V and J are TRBV5-4 and TRBJ2-2; TRBD2 agrees at 7 bases. Germline V lookup: CDR1 SGHNT, CDR2 YYREEE (reference sequence). The CDR3 covers 15 residues. The CDR3 bases are TGTGCCAGCAGGTTGGGAGGGGCTGACACCGGGGAGCTGTTTTTT. The encoded protein is CASRLGGADTGELFF.

This clonotype was observed many times. This chain links TRBV4-3 with TRBJ1-6, with D possibly matching TRBD1 (5 bases). The CDR3 extends over 16 amino acids. V was cut by 1 base and J by 7 bases, with 14 bases left in between. The V gene's germline CDR1 is LGHNA and CDR2 YSLEER. CDR3 sequence: CASSQVMGLPNSPLHF. DNA of the CDR3: TGCGCCAGCAGCCAAGTAATGGGACTTCCGAATTCACCCCTCCACTTT.

The sample holds a few counts of this clonotype. The gene calls are TRBV5-1 and TRBJ2-2, with a possible D match to TRBD1 (6 bases). Trimming removed 2 bases at V and 4 bases at J, with 15 bases between. The germline gives CDR1 SGHRS, CDR2 YFSETQ. CDR3 length equals 16 residues. The chain's CDR3 is CASSLRSGASTGELFF. CDR3 bases: TGCGCCAGCAGCTTACGGTCAGGGGCGAGCACCGGGGAGCTGTTTTTT. Variable domain in full (rest from reference TRBV5-1 and TRBJ2-2): KAGVTQTPRYLIKTRGQQVTLSCSPISGHRSVSWYQQTPGQGLQFLFEYFSETQRNKGNFPGRFSGRQFSNSRSEMNVSTLELGDSALYLCASSLRSGASTGELFFGEGSRLTVL.

This clonotype was recorded at least ten times. The J gene is TRBJ1-6, the V gene TRBV6-2 or TRBV6-3, with TRBD1 matching over 9 bases. After removal of 6 bases from V and 16 bases from J, the junction contained 19 bases not matched to a gene. Germline V lookup: CDR1 MNHEY, CDR2 SVGEGT. This CDR3 comprises 16 residues. In nucleotides, the CDR3 is TGTGCCAGCAGAACCACGCGGGGGACAGGGTCTCCGGCACTCCACTTT. Protein: CASRTTRGTGSPALHF.

This clonotype has a handful of counts. This chain links TRBV29-1 with TRBJ2-3, with no clear D. The CDR3 runs 11 residues. Per the germline V gene, CDR1 is SQVTM and CDR2 is ANQGSEA. The V gene lost 4 bases and the J gene lost 5 bases, with 7 bases spanning the gap. The CDR3 spells CSVVVGDTQYF. In DNA form, the CDR3 reads TGCAGCGTTGTAGTTGGAGATACGCAGTATTTT.

The chain combines TRBV6-5 with TRBJ1-3, with a weak D call TRBD1 (5 bases). Trimming left V 6 bases short and J 0 bases short, with 12 bases between. CDR3 length: 15 residues. CDR1 MNHEY and CDR2 SVGAGI come from the germline V gene. The CDR3 sequence: CASSSDSSSGNTIYF. CDR3 DNA: TGTGCCAGCAGCTCAGACAGCAGCTCTGGAAACACCATATATTTT.

There are many counts of this clonotype. J is TRBJ2-1 and V is TRBV5-1; D is unresolved. The length of the CDR3 is 14 residues. Trimming cost V 4 bases and J 7 bases, with 15 bases left between them. CDR1 SGHRS and CDR2 YFSETQ come from the germline V gene. The DNA of the CDR3 is TGCGCCAGCAGCCATAGATTCGACGGGAATGAGCAGTTCTTC. This translates into CASSHRFDGNEQFF.

V is TRBV4-3 and J is TRBJ2-5, with 10 bases lining up with TRBD2. Germline CDR1 LGHNA, CDR2 YSLEER. Unmatched junction bases numbered 8, after V lost 0 bases and J lost 4 bases. CDR3 size: 17 residues. CDR3 coding DNA: TGCGCCAGCAGCCAAGACTGGACAGCGGGGGGGCCAGAGACCCAGTACTTC. The encoded protein is CASSQDWTAGGPETQYF.